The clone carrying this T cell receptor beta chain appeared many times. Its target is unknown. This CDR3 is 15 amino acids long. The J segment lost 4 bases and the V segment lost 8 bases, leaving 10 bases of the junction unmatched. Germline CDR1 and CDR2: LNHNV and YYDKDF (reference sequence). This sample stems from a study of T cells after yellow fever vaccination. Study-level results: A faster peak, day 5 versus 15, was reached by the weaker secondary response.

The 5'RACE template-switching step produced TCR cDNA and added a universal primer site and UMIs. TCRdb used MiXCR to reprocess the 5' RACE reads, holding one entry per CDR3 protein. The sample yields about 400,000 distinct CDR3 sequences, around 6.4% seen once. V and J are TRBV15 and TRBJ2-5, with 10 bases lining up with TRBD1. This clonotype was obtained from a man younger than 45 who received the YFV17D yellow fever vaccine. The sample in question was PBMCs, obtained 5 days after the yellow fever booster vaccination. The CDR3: CATGRDRGAVETQYF. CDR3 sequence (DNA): TGTGCCACCGGACGGGACAGGGGCGCTGTAGAGACCCAGTACTTC.